These T cell receptor beta chains were read from a single sample in a study of PD-L1 blockade in urothelial cancer. TCRdb's table, derived via immunoSEQ multiplex PCR, lists solely in-frame clones and lacks some. The sample has about 100,000 clones; about 85% are singletons. Source: PBMCs, taken around atezolizumab (anti-PD-L1) treatment. These receptor sequences come from a man in his fifties with urothelial cancer. Each CDR3 is given with its conserved first and last residue. The order of the fields is D gene, V gene, J gene, CDR3 length, clone size, CDR3 DNA, CDR3 protein. D genes are given only for firm matches. The size of a clone is reported for some rows only, either as once, few or many, or as a class for expanded clones.

>NA|TRBV28|TRBJ2-1|16|NA
TGTGCCAGCAGTTTCACGACGGCAGGTGCCTACAATGAGCAGTTCTTC
CASSFTTAGAYNEQFF
>NA|TRBV19|TRBJ1-5|15|NA
TGTGCCAGTACAGGGACCATGGGGGCCTATCAGCCCCAGCATTTT
CASTGTMGAYQPQHF
>TRBD1|TRBV18|TRBJ2-2|15|NA
TGTGCCAGCTCACTTGGACAGGTTGGAGGCGGGGAGCTGTTTTTT
CASSLGQVGGGELFF
>NA|TRBV14|TRBJ2-7|12|once
TGTGCCAGCAGCCAAGATGCAGGCAGAAGTTTCTTC
CASSQDAGRSFF
>TRBD1|TRBV7-2|TRBJ2-2|17|NA
TGTGCCAGCAGCCCTGGACAGGGGATTTCGAGCACCGGGGAGCTGTTTTTT
CASSPGQGISSTGELFF
>TRBD1|TRBV15|TRBJ1-2|12|NA
TGTGCCACTGGACAGGGGTTGGGTGGCTACACCTTC
CATGQGLGGYTF
>TRBD2|TRBV19|TRBJ2-1|16|NA
TGTGCCAGTAGTATGTTAGCGGGCTACTCCTACAATGAGCAGTTCTTC
CASSMLAGYSYNEQFF
>TRBD2|TRBV10-3|TRBJ2-7|16|NA
TGTGCCATCAGTGAGTCTAGAACGGGAGGGCCACACGAGCAGTACTTC
CAISESRTGGPHEQYF
>NA|TRBV18|TRBJ2-1|15|NA
TGTGCCAGCTCACTCGGGACTTCCTCCTACAATGAGCAGTTCTTC
CASSLGTSSYNEQFF
>TRBD2|TRBV2|TRBJ2-3|15|NA
TGTGCCAGCAGTGGTTCGGGGGGGAACACAGATACGCAGTATTTT
CASSGSGGNTDTQYF
>TRBD1|TRBV7-3|TRBJ2-5|16|NA
TGTGCCAGCAGCGACACGGGACAGGGGATGGGCGAGACCCAGTACTTC
CASSDTGQGMGETQYF
>NA|TRBV10-3|TRBJ2-2|12|NA
TGTGCCATCAGTGAGGTACTCGGGGAGCTGTTTTTT
CAISEVLGELFF
>TRBD1|TRBV7-9|TRBJ1-4|17|NA
TGTGCCAGCAGCCTGCCCGGGACAGGGGGCGCCTTTGAAAAACTGTTTTTT
CASSLPGTGGAFEKLFF
>NA|TRBV30|TRBJ1-6|13|NA
TGTGCCTGGAGTATGCAGGGCTTTTCACCCCTCCACTTT
CAWSMQGFSPLHF
>TRBD1|TRBV6-5|TRBJ2-3|14|NA
TGTGCCAGCAAAACAGGGGCTACCACAGATACGCAGTATTTT
CASKTGATTDTQYF
>TRBD1|TRBV30|TRBJ2-7|14|NA
TGTGCCTGGAGTGAGGGACAGGGAACGTCTGAGCAGTACTTC
CAWSEGQGTSEQYF
>TRBD1|TRBV4-2|TRBJ1-1|16|NA
TGTGCCAGCAGCTCATGGACAGGGCCCTTGAACACTGAAGCTTTCTTT
CASSSWTGPLNTEAFF
>TRBD1|TRBV4-2|TRBJ2-2|15|NA
TGTGCCAGCAGCCGGACAGGGTCGAACACCGGGGAGCTGTTTTTT
CASSRTGSNTGELFF
>NA|TRBV18|TRBJ1-3|16|NA
TGTGCCAGCTCACAGTCGGACAGCAGCTCTGGAAACACCATATATTTT
CASSQSDSSSGNTIYF
>NA|TRBV6-1|TRBJ2-3|14|NA
TGTGCCAGCAGTGAATTCAGGAACACAGATACGCAGTATTTT
CASSEFRNTDTQYF
>TRBD1|TRBV9|TRBJ1-2|16|NA
TGTGCCAGCAGCTCCCGGACAGGACAGGGGTTTGGTGGCTACACCTTC
CASSSRTGQGFGGYTF
>TRBD1|TRBV5-6|TRBJ2-7|13|NA
TGTGCCAGCAGCTTGAAGGGGGCGGAAGAGCAGTACTTC
CASSLKGAEEQYF
>TRBD2|TRBV14|TRBJ2-2|16|NA
TGTGCCAGCAGCCTCATAGGCGGGAGTTTCGCCGGGGAGCTGTTTTTT
CASSLIGGSFAGELFF
>NA|TRBV19|TRBJ1-6|16|NA
TGTGCCAGTAGCTCCCAACCCCGGACGGGGAATTCACCCCTCCACTTT
CASSSQPRTGNSPLHF
>NA|TRBV7-3|TRBJ2-2|15|once
TGTGCCAGCAGCTTTGCGGGATTGGGCACCGGGGAGCTGTTTTTT
CASSFAGLGTGELFF
>NA|TRBV28|TRBJ2-1|13|NA
TGTGCCAGCAGTTTCACGGGGGTCAATGAGCAGTTCTTC
CASSFTGVNEQFF
>TRBD1|TRBV29-1|TRBJ2-5|12|NA
TGCAGCGTGAAGACAGGGGGAGAGACCCAGTACTTC
CSVKTGGETQYF
>TRBD2|TRBV2|TRBJ2-7|14|few
TGTGCCAGCAGTGAAGTCCTAGCGGGGTACGAGCAGTACTTC
CASSEVLAGYEQYF
>TRBD2|TRBV18|TRBJ2-5|16|NA
TGTGCCAGCTCACCAAATAACCTAGCGGGACAAGAGACCCAGTACTTC
CASSPNNLAGQETQYF
>TRBD1|TRBV16|TRBJ2-7|13|NA
TGTGCCAGCAGCCAGGGTGGACAGGGGAACCTCTACTTC
CASSQGGQGNLYF
>TRBD2|TRBV5-4|TRBJ2-3|16|once
TGTGCCAGCAGCATAGGCGGGAGAGAGAGCACAGATACGCAGTATTTT
CASSIGGRESTDTQYF